One sample yielded the 24 T cell receptor beta chains listed below, sequenced in a study of beta chain features in type 1 diabetes. Findings and limits, study-wide: Type 1 diabetes patients had moderately but significantly shorter TCRB CDR3s in all four CD4+ subsets.

The antigens these receptors bind are not known. Of the isolated RNA, all was reverse transcribed, and so the sequenced material was expressed TCRB transcripts. Clones were sequenced by immunoSEQ multiplex PCR, and TCRdb holds only the in-frame ones, with some missing. The data show around 690,000 clones, around an eighth seen once. Source material: naive CD4+ T cells from blood. These receptors were collected from a man in his thirties or forties with type 1 diabetes.

This clone came up a few times. The rearrangement uses TRBV28 and TRBJ1-5, with D possibly TRBD1 on 5 matching bases. There are 14 residues in the CDR3. Trimming stripped 3 bases from V and 6 bases from J, with 12 bases between. Per germline, CDR1 MDHEN and CDR2 SYDVKM. The chain's CDR3 is CASSFSGRAQPQHF. In DNA form, the CDR3 reads TGTGCCAGCAGTTTCTCGGGCAGGGCTCAGCCCCAGCATTTT.

This clone was recorded a few times. J is TRBJ1-6 and V is TRBV9; D gene unclear. This CDR3 is built from 14 residues. CDR1 SGDLS and CDR2 YYNGEE come from the germline V gene. V was pared by 0 bases and J by 10 bases, with 11 bases between. The CDR3 sequence is CASSVEMVESPLHF. The DNA for the CDR3 is TGTGCCAGCAGCGTAGAGATGGTAGAGTCACCCCTCCACTTT.

The gene calls are TRBV5-6 and TRBJ2-5; D ambiguous. V lost 3 bases, J lost 8 bases, and 14 bases lay in between. This CDR3 has 13 amino acids. Germline loops: CDR1 SGHDT, CDR2 YYEEEE. In nucleotides, the CDR3 is TGTGCCAGCAGCTCACTCGACGGCGGAACCCAGTACTTC. Its protein product is CASSSLDGGTQYF.

The chain is built from TRBV11-2 and TRBJ1-1, with unresolved D. Trimming took off 1 base at V and 8 bases at J, with 5 bases between the two ends. The CDR3 is made up of 11 amino acids. The V gene's germline CDR1 is SGHAT and CDR2 FQNNGV. CDR3: CASSLVLEAFF. The CDR3 nucleotides read TGTGCCAGCAGCTTAGTTCTAGAAGCTTTCTTT.

This chain connects TRBV5-6 to TRBJ2-1, with D hard to call. CDR1 is SGHDT and CDR2 is YYEEEE in the germline V gene. Trimming removed 4 bases at V and 8 bases at J, with 13 bases between. The CDR3 loop spans 13 amino acids. The CDR3 DNA reads as TGTGCCAGCAGCCTAGAACGGTTGGATGAGCAGTTCTTC. It encodes CASSLERLDEQFF.

V and J are TRBV30 and TRBJ2-5, with a weak D call TRBD1 (6 bases). Per the germline V gene, CDR1 is GTSNPN and CDR2 is SVGIG (reference sequence). With 3 bases removed from V and 5 bases from J, the gap between germline ends came to 10 bases. This CDR3 has 12 residues. CDR3 sequence: CAWRRTGETQYF. The CDR3 DNA follows: TGTGCCTGGAGGCGAACAGGGGAGACCCAGTACTTC.

This clone was seen only a few times. V gene TRBV13 combines with J gene TRBJ2-2; the D gene is possibly TRBD2 (5 bases). Between the trimmed V and J ends, which lost 6 bases and 2 bases, there was a span of 19 bases. Germline CDR1 PRHDT, CDR2 FYEKMQ (reference sequence). The CDR3 runs to 17 residues. CDR3 residues: CASSLGADTLNTGELFF. The CDR3 DNA reads as TGTGCCAGCAGTCTAGGAGCGGATACGTTAAACACCGGGGAGCTGTTTTTT.

This clone was found a few times. The chain couples TRBV12-5 to TRBJ2-6; weak D call: TRBD2 (6 bases). This CDR3 comprises 15 residues. The V gene's germline CDR1 is LGHNT and CDR2 FRNRAP. V was trimmed by 2 bases and J by 4 bases, leaving 9 bases between them. The CDR3 reads CASGLSAGGANVLTF. DNA for the CDR3: TGTGCTAGTGGTTTGTCTGCGGGAGGGGCCAACGTCCTGACTTTC.

This clone has more than one count but fewer than ten. The V call is TRBV19, the J call TRBJ1-1, with 9 bases fitting TRBD1. J gave up 3 bases and V 1 base, and 3 bases lay outside the gene matches. The germline CDR1 and CDR2 sequences are LNHDA and SQIVND (reference sequence). The length of the CDR3 is 15 residues. The CDR3 sequence: CASSIGTGGHTEAFF. CDR3 DNA sequence: TGTGCCAGTAGTATAGGCACAGGGGGCCACACTGAAGCTTTCTTT.

The V and J genes are TRBV4-3 and TRBJ1-2, with D unresolved. Trimming shortened V by 0 bases and J by 5 bases, and 13 bases separated the two germline ends. CDR3 size: 15 residues. Germline V CDR1 and CDR2: LGHNA, YSLEER. CDR3 DNA sequence: TGCGCCAGCAGCCAAGAGGGCCTTGGGTTGTATGGCTACACCTTC. Translated, it gives CASSQEGLGLYGYTF.

This clone was recorded a few times. The rearrangement uses TRBV6-5 and TRBJ1-6, with D hard to call. Trimming shortened V by 7 bases and J by 7 bases, and 14 bases separated the two germline ends. The CDR3 totals 14 residues. CDR1 is MNHEY, CDR2 SVGAGI, per germline. CDR3 protein: CASMDGRRNSPLHF. CDR3 nucleotides: TGTGCCAGCATGGATGGTAGGAGGAATTCACCCCTCCACTTT.

This clone was observed a handful of times. This chain connects TRBV25-1 to TRBJ2-7, with D unresolved. V lost 6 bases and J lost 2, with 8 bases in between. Germline lookup yields CDR1 MGHDK and CDR2 SYGVNS. The CDR3 length is 12 residues. CDR3 sequence: CASRNAAYEQYF. The CDR3 bases are TGTGCCAGCAGGAACGCTGCCTACGAGCAGTACTTC.

This clone was seen a few times. Written as DNA, the CDR3 is TGTGCCTGGAGGGGGAAAACTAATGAAAAACTGTTTTTT. This gives the protein CAWRGKTNEKLFF. This chain links TRBV30 with TRBJ1-4; no definite D call. CDR3 length: 13 residues. With 3 bases removed from V and 1 base from J, the gap between germline ends came to 6 bases. CDR1 is GTSNPN, CDR2 SVGIG, per germline (reference sequence).

This sequence joins TRBV30 and TRBJ1-3; D not certain. Germline V gene data show CDR1 as GTSNPN and CDR2 as SVGIG (reference sequence). This CDR3 spans 14 amino acids. V gave up 8 bases and J gave up 2 bases, with 16 bases separating them. The CDR3 protein is CAAPQSEAGNTIYF. CDR3 nucleotide sequence: TGTGCCGCGCCCCAATCTGAGGCTGGAAACACCATATATTTT.

The CDR3 DNA is TGTGCCAGCAGCGTAGGCAGTCAGCCCCGCACAGATACGCAGTATTTT. It is translated as CASSVGSQPRTDTQYF. The chain links TRBV9 to TRBJ2-3; D ambiguous. Trimming shortened V by 0 bases and J by 1 base, and 12 bases separated the two germline ends. The CDR3 runs to 16 residues. CDR1 and CDR2 from the germline V gene are SGDLS and YYNGEE.

A few counts support this clone. The V gene is TRBV18, the J gene TRBJ2-1; 11 bases match TRBD2. With 0 bases clipped from V and 9 bases from J, the junction kept 7 bases outside the gene matches. Germline-derived CDR1 and CDR2 are KGHSH and LQKENI. The CDR3 is 16 residues long. This chain's CDR3 is CASSPPSGGAQGEQFF. DNA of the CDR3: TGTGCCAGCTCACCACCTAGCGGGGGGGCGCAAGGTGAGCAGTTCTTC.

This clone was seen only a few times. The chain couples TRBV29-1 to TRBJ1-2; D ambiguous. Germline V gene data show CDR1 as SQVTM and CDR2 as ANQGSEA. The CDR3 sequence is 12 residues long. V lost 7 bases, J lost 4 bases, and 13 bases lay in between. The CDR3 sequence: CSGQITTYGYTF. CDR3 coding DNA: TGCAGCGGCCAAATCACCACCTATGGCTACACCTTC. The full variable domain, its missing parts supplied by reference TRBV29-1 and TRBJ1-2, is SAVISQKPSRDICQRGTSLTIQCQVDSQVTMMFWYRQQPGQSLTLIATANQGSEATYESGFVIDKFPISRPNLTFSTLTVSNMSPEDSSIYLCSGQITTYGYTFGSGTRLTVV.

This clone was observed a few times. The chain links TRBV30 to TRBJ2-6; 9 bases agree with TRBD1. The CDR3 extends over 15 amino acids. Germline V gene data show CDR1 as GTSNPN and CDR2 as SVGIG (reference sequence). V dropped 0 bases and J dropped 11; count of bases not matched to a gene: 8. DNA of the CDR3: TGTGCCTGGAGTGTCACCGGGACAGGGCACGACGTCCTGACTTTC. Its protein is CAWSVTGTGHDVLTF.

Written as DNA, the CDR3 is TGTGCCAGCCTACAGGGATTTGGAAACACCATATATTTT. Its protein is CASLQGFGNTIYF. The chain combines TRBV28 with TRBJ1-3, with D perhaps matching TRBD1 (6 bases). Germline V CDR1 and CDR2: MDHEN, SYDVKM. V lost 8 bases and J lost 3, with 11 bases in between. The CDR3 covers 13 residues.

The chain couples TRBV2 to TRBJ1-2; possibly TRBD1 for D (5 bases). V lost 8 bases and J 7 bases, leaving 14 bases between the germline ends. Germline V lookup: CDR1 SNHLY, CDR2 FYNNEI. This CDR3 is 12 amino acids long. The CDR3 region has the DNA TGTGCCAGCTCGGCCAGGGACCCTGGCTACACCTTC. Protein sequence: CASSARDPGYTF. Looking up the rest from reference TRBV2 and TRBJ1-2 gives the full variable domain: EPEVTQTPSHQVTQMGQEVILRCVPISNHLYFYWYRQILGQKVEFLVSFYNNEISEKSEIFDDQFSVERPDGSNFTLKIRSTKLEDSAMYFCASSARDPGYTFGSGTRLTVV.

In this sample, this clone turned up a few times. The chain joins TRBV29-1 to TRBJ1-2; 7 bases are shared with TRBD1. With 4 bases clipped from V and 4 bases from J, the junction kept 6 bases outside the gene matches. This CDR3 is 13 amino acids long. The germline gives CDR1 SQVTM, CDR2 ANQGSEA. CDR3 sequence: CSVATGEGYGYTF. CDR3 nucleotides: TGCAGCGTTGCTACAGGGGAGGGCTATGGCTACACCTTC.

This clone turned up a few times. One end of the junction varies from germline; a read error may be responsible. The DNA of the CDR3 is TGTGCCAGCAGCTTAACATCCGGGACGGTTTCCTCCAACGAGCAGTACTTC. This gives the protein CASSLTSGTVSSNEQYF. The gene calls are TRBV11-2 and TRBJ2-7, with D possibly called TRBD1 or TRBD2 (5 bases each). The germline gives CDR1 SGHAT, CDR2 FQNNGV. The CDR3 has 17 residues.

This chain links TRBV7-3 with TRBJ2-7; 10 bases match TRBD2. Germline CDR1 SGHTA, CDR2 FQGTGA. After removal of 2 bases from V and 3 bases from J, the junction contained 10 bases not matched to a gene. This CDR3 is 17 amino acids long. CDR3 DNA: TGTGCCAGCAGCTTAGTTGGTTGGGCTAGCGGGGGCTACGAGCAGTACTTC. Translation: CASSLVGWASGGYEQYF.

The V gene is TRBV6-6, the J gene TRBJ1-5; possibly TRBD1 for D (5 bases). CDR1 is MNHNY and CDR2 is SVGAGI in the germline V gene (reference sequence). The V and J ends lost 6 bases and 4 bases respectively, with 13 bases between them. This CDR3 comprises 14 residues. For the CDR3, the DNA is TGTGCCAGCAGGGGCGGGGCATATAATCAGCCCCAGCATTTT. Translated, it gives CASRGGAYNQPQHF.